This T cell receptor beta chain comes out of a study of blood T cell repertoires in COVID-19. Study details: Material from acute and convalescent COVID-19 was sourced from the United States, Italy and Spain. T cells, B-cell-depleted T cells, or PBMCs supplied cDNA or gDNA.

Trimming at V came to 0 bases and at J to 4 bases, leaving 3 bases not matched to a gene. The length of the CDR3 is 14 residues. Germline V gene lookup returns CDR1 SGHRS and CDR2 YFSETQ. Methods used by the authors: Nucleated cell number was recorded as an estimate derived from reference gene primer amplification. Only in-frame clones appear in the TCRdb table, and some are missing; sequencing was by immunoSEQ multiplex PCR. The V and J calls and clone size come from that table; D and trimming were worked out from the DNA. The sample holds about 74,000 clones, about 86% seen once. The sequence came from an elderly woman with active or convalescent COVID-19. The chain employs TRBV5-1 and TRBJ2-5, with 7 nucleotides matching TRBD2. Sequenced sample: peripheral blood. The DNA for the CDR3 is TGCGCCAGCAGCTTGGAGTTAGCGGGAGAGACCCAGTACTTC. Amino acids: CASSLELAGETQYF.